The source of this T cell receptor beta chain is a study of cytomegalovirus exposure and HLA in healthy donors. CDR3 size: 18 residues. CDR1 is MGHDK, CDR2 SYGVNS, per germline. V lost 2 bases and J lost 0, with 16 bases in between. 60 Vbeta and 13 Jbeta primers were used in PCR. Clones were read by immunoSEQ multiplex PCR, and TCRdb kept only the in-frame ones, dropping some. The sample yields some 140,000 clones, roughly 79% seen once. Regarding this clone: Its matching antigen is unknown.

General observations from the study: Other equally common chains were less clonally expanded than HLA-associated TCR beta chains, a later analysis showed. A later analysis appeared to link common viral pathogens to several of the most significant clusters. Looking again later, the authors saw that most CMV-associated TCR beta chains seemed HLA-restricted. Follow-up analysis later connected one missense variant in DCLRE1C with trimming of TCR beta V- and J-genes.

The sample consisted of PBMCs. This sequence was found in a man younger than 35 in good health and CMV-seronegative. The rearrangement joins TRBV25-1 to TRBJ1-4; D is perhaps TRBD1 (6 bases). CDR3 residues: CASSERGSGLATNEKLFF. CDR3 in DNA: TGTGCCAGCAGTGAAAGGGGGAGCGGTTTAGCAACTAATGAAAAACTGTTTTTT.